The clone carrying this T cell receptor (beta chain) was picked up many times. The entry originates in a study of CD8 T cells in ankylosing spondylitis. Via MiXCR, TCRdb re-called the 5' RACE reads, giving one row per CDR3 protein. The table records approximately 42,000 distinct CDR3 sequences, over 3.5% of them present only once. From germline, CDR1 is SGDLS and CDR2 YYNGEE. V dropped 0 bases and J dropped 6 bases, with 19 bases sitting between them. The CDR3 spans 16 residues. The V call is TRBV9, the J call TRBJ2-7; maybe TRBD2 (6 bases). Sequences were obtained from blood, either unsorted or a sorted T cell fraction (not recorded which). This sequence originates from a female donor with ankylosing spondylitis or in good health (not recorded which). As DNA, the CDR3 is TGTGCCAGCAGCGTAGAAGGGCTAGGCGGGGCGGGCGAGCAGTACTTC. Protein product: CASSVEGLGGAGEQYF. Using reference TRBV9 and TRBJ2-7 for the parts outside the CDR3, the full variable domain is DSGVTQTPKHLITATGQRVTLRCSPRSGDLSVYWYQQSLDQGLQFLIQYYNGEERAKGNILERFSAQQFPDLHSELNLSSLELGDSALYFCASSVEGLGGAGEQYFGPGTRLTVT.